This T cell receptor (beta chain) was documented in a study of blood T cell repertoires in COVID-19. The repertoire was sequenced with immunoSEQ multiplex PCR; TCRdb's copy has only in-frame clones and lacks some. The sample contains over 150,000 clones, approximately 88% of which appear only once. V was shortened by 7 bases and J by 2 bases, with 12 bases between the two germline ends. The CDR3 has 15 amino acids. Per germline, CDR1 MNHEY and CDR2 SVGAGI. This clone was counted once. J is TRBJ1-6 and V is TRBV6-5, with D uncertain. The specimen sequenced was peripheral blood. This clonotype was sampled from a woman in her thirties or forties with COVID-19, enrolled during active disease. CDR3 loop: CASTVTEAYNSPLHF. The CDR3 DNA reads as TGTGCCAGCACTGTTACAGAAGCCTATAATTCACCCCTCCACTTT.